Listed below are T cell receptor beta chains from one sample, sequenced in a study of T cells after yellow fever vaccination. TCRdb analysed the 5' RACE reads with MiXCR anew, one entry per CDR3 protein. There are 200,000 to 300,000 distinct CDR3 sequences in the sample; approximately 6.3% occur only once, and 0.85% to 1.2% lies in the top ten. Source: CD4+ T cells sorted from PBMCs, taken on the day of the yellow fever booster vaccination. Source of these receptors: a young man who received the YFV17D yellow fever vaccine. Each CDR3 is given with its conserved first and last residue.

V gene	J gene	CDR3 protein
TRBV6-6	TRBJ2-5	CASGLAEETQYF
TRBV7-2	TRBJ1-4	CASSSKGTGGSNEKLFF
TRBV20-1	TRBJ2-1	CSASGTSVNEQFF
TRBV28	TRBJ2-2	CASRTYRELFF
TRBV7-2	TRBJ2-7	CASSLDPIYEQYF
TRBV20-1	TRBJ2-2	CSARGARAGGPETGELFF
TRBV5-1	TRBJ2-7	CASSASSYEQYF
TRBV10-3	TRBJ2-7	CAISGTSGEQYF
TRBV11-2	TRBJ1-4	CASSLALSEEKLFF
TRBV5-6	TRBJ2-1	CASSSQGAPYNEQFF
TRBV24-1	TRBJ1-1	CATSLGTDDTEAFF
TRBV6-1	TRBJ2-1	CASSPGTGTRPYNEQFF